This record concerns one TCR beta chain sequence. The V end was cut by 3 bases, the J end by 5 bases, with 5 bases between. This CDR3 is built from 11 residues. In germline, CDR1 is SNHLY, CDR2 FYNNEI. Here immunoSEQ multiplex PCR was the method, and the copy in TCRdb shows in-frame clones only, minus some. The repertoire holds about 19,000 clones, with over 80% as singletons. This record comes from a study of T cell clones after liver transplantation. Study overall: Immunosuppression withdrawal was tried within 2 years after liver transplantation in this trial. HCV positivity affected three of eight recipients; the rest lacked autoimmune or viral indications. Without induction therapy, subjects received standard immunosuppression until 12-24 months post-transplant.

This clonotype originated in a human donor who received a liver transplant. The chain combines TRBV2 with TRBJ2-7; D not certain. The starting material was CD8+ T cells from blood, obtained before liver transplant. This CDR3 reads CASSDLDEQYF. Here the CDR3 DNA reads TGTGCCAGCAGTGATCTTGACGAGCAGTACTTC.